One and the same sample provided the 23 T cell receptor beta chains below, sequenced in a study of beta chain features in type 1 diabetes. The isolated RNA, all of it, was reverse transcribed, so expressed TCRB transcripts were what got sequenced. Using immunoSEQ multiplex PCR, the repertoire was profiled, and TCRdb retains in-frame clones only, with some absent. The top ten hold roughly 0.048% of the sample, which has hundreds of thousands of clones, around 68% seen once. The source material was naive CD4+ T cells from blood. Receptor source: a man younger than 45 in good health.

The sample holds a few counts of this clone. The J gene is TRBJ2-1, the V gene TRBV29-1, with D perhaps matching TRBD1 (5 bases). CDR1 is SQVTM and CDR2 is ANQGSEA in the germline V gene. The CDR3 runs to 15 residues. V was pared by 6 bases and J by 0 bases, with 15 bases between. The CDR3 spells CSVKRQWSSYNEQFF. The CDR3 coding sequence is TGCAGCGTCAAACGACAGTGGAGCTCCTACAATGAGCAGTTCTTC.

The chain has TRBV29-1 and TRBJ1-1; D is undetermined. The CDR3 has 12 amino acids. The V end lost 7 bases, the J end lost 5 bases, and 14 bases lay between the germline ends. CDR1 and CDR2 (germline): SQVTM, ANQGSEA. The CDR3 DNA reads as TGCAGCGCGGGAGGAGTTGGGACTGAAGCTTTCTTT. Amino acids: CSAGGVGTEAFF.

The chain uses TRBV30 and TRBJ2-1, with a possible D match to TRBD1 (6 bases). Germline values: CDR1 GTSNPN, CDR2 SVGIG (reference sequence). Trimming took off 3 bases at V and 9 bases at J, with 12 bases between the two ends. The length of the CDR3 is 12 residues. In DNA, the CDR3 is TGTGCCTGGAGCCTGGGGGCAAGTGAGCAGTTCTTC. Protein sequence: CAWSLGASEQFF.

The CDR3 DNA sequence: TGCAGCGTCGGAGGACTAGCGGGAGTTGGGCGAGAGACCCAGTACTTC. Encoded protein: CSVGGLAGVGRETQYF. The J gene is TRBJ2-5, the V gene TRBV29-1, with 13 bases that match TRBD2. In germline, CDR1 is SQVTM, CDR2 ANQGSEA. This CDR3 has 16 residues. The junction had 11 bases not matched to a gene; V was cut back by 6 bases and J by 4 bases.

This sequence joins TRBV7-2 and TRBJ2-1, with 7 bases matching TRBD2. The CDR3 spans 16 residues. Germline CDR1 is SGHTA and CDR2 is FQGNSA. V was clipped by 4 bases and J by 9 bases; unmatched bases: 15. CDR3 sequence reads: CASSSAFRAGMVEQFF. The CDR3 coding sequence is TGTGCCAGCAGCTCCGCGTTTCGAGCGGGGATGGTTGAGCAGTTCTTC. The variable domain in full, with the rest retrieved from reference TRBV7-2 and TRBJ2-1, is GAGVSQSPSNKVTEKGKDVELRCDPISGHTALYWYRQSLGQGLEFLIYFQGNSAPDKSGLPSDRFSAERTGGSVSTLTIQRTQQEDSAVYLCASSSAFRAGMVEQFFGPGTRLTVL.

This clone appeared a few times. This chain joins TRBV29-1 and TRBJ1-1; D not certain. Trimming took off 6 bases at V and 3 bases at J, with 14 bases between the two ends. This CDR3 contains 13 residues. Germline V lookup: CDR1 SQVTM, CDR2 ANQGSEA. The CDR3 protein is CSVGPLADTEAFF. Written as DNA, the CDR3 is TGCAGCGTAGGACCCCTGGCGGACACTGAAGCTTTCTTT.

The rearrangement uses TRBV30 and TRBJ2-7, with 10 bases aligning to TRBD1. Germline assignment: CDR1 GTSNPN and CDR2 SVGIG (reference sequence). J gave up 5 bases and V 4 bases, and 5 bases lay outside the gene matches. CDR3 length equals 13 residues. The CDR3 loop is CAWNPGTGDEQYF. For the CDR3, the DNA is TGTGCCTGGAATCCCGGGACAGGGGACGAGCAGTACTTC.

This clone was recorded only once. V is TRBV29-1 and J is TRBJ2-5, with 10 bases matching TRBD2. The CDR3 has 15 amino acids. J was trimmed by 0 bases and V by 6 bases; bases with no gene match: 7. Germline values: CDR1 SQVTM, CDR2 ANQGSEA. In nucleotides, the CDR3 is TGCAGCGTCACCCTAGCGGGGGCCCACCAAGAGACCCAGTACTTC. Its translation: CSVTLAGAHQETQYF.

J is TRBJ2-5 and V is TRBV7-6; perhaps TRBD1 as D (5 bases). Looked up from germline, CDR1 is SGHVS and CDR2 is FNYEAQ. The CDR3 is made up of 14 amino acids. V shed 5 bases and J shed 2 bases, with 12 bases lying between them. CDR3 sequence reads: CASSPTQGQETQYF. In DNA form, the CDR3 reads TGTGCCAGCAGCCCCACGCAGGGACAAGAGACCCAGTACTTC.

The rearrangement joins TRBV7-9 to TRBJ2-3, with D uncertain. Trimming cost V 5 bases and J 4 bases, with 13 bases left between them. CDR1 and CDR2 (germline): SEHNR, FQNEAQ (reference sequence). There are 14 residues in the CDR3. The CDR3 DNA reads TGTGCCAGCAGCACCGGGCCCCTGCCAGATACGCAGTATTTT. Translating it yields CASSTGPLPDTQYF. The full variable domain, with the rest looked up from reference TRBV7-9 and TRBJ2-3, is DTGVSQNPRHKITKRGQNVTFRCDPISEHNRLYWYRQTLGQGPEFLTYFQNEAQLEKSRLLSDRFSAERPKGSFSTLEIQRTEQGDSAMYLCASSTGPLPDTQYFGPGTRLTVL.

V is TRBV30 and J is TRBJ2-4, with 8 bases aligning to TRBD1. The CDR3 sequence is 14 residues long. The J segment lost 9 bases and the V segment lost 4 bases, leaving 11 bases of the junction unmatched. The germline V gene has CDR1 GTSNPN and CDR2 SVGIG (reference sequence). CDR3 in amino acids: CAWKGQGAIVIQYF. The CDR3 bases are TGTGCCTGGAAGGGGCAGGGGGCAATCGTCATTCAGTACTTC.

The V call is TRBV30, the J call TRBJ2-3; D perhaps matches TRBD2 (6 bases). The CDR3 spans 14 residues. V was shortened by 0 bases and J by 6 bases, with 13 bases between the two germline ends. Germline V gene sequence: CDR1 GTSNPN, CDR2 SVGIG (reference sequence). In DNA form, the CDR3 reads TGTGCCTGGAGTGTAATAGCGGCCTCGGATACGCAGTATTTT. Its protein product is CAWSVIAASDTQYF. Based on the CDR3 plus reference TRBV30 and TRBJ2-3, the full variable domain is SQTIHQWPATLVQPVGSPLSLECTVEGTSNPNLYWYRQAAGRGLQLLFYSVGIGQISSEVPQNLSASRPQDRQFILSSKKLLLSDSGFYLCAWSVIAASDTQYFGPGTRLTVL.

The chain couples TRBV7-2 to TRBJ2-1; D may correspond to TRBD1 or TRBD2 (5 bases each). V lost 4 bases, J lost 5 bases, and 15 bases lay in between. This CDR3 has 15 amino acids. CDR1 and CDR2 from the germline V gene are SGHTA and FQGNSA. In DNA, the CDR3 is TGTGCCAGCAGCTCACCGGGACCACCCGACAATGAGCAGTTCTTC. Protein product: CASSSPGPPDNEQFF.

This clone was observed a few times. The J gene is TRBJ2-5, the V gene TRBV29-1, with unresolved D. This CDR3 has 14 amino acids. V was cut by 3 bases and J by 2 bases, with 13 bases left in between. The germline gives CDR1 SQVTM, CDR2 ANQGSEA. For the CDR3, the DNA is TGCAGCGTTGACCGAACAAGAGTGCAAGAGACCCAGTACTTC. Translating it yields CSVDRTRVQETQYF.

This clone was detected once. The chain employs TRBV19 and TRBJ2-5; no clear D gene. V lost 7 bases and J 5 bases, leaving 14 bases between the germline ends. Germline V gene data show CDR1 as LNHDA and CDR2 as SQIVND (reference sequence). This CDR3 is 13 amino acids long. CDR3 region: CASKTLAGETQYF. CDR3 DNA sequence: TGTGCCAGTAAGACACTTGCTGGGGAGACCCAGTACTTC.

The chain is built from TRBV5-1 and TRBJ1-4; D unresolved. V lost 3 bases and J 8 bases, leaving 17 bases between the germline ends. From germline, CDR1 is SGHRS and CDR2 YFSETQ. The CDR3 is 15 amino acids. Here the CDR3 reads CASSSGSNSREKLFF. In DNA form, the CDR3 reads TGCGCCAGCAGCTCCGGGTCCAACTCGAGGGAAAAACTGTTTTTT.

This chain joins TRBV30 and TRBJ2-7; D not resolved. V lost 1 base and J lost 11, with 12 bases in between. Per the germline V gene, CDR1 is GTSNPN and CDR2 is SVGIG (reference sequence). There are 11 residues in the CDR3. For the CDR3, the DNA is TGTGCCTGGAGTGCGCAGAGCCGGGAGTACTTC. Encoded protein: CAWSAQSREYF.

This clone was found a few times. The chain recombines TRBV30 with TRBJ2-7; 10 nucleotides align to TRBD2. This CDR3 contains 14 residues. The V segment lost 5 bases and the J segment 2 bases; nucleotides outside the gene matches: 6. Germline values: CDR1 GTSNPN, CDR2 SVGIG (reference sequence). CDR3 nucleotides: TGTGCCTGGCGCAGCGGGGGGGCTCCCTACGAGCAGTACTTC. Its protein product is CAWRSGGAPYEQYF. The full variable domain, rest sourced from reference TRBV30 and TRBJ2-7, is SQTIHQWPATLVQPVGSPLSLECTVEGTSNPNLYWYRQAAGRGLQLLFYSVGIGQISSEVPQNLSASRPQDRQFILSSKKLLLSDSGFYLCAWRSGGAPYEQYFGPGTRLTVT.

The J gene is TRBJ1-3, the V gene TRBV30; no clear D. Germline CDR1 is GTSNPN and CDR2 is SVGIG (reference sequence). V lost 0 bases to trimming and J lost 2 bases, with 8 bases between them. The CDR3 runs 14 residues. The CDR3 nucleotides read TGTGCCTGGAGTGTACAGACGACTGGAAACACCATATATTTT. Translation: CAWSVQTTGNTIYF.

CDR3 sequence (DNA): TGTGCCAGCAGTTTAATGGGACAGGGAGGTTATGAGCAGTTCTTC. Its translation is CASSLMGQGGYEQFF. This chain connects TRBV28 to TRBJ2-1; 9 bases align to TRBD1. In germline, CDR1 is MDHEN, CDR2 SYDVKM. The CDR3 length is 15 residues. V was pared by 2 bases and J by 8 bases, with 7 bases of the junction left unmatched.

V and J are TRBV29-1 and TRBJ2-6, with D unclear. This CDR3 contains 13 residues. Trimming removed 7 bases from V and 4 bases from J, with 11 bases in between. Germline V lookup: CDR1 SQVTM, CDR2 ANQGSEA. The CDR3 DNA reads TGCAGCGGCCTTGGGTACGGGGCCAACGTCCTGACTTTC. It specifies CSGLGYGANVLTF.

CDR3 nucleotides: TGCAGCGTTGTTCCAGGAGGGTTTGGAGAGACCCAGTACTTC. It is translated as CSVVPGGFGETQYF. V is TRBV29-1 and J is TRBJ2-5, with a tentative D call TRBD2 (6 bases). The CDR3 consists of 14 residues. CDR1 and CDR2 from the germline V gene are SQVTM and ANQGSEA. Deletions cut 4 bases from V and 4 bases from J, with 16 bases between.

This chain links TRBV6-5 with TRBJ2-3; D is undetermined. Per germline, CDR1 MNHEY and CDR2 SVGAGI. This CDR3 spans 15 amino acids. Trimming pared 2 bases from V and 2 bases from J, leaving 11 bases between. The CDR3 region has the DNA TGTGCCAGCAGTTACAGGCCGACATACACAGATACGCAGTATTTT. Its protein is CASSYRPTYTDTQYF.